Below are 24 T cell receptor beta chains sequenced from a single sample in a study of blood T cell repertoires in COVID-19. The repertoire was sequenced with immunoSEQ multiplex PCR; TCRdb's copy has only in-frame clones and lacks some. Of some 290,000 clones listed, roughly nine tenths were seen once; the top ten hold about 3.6%. The sequenced material came from peripheral blood. Every receptor here comes from a man younger than 30 with active or convalescent COVID-19.

The chain joins TRBV2 to TRBJ1-6; 7 bases align to TRBD1. Germline lookup yields CDR1 SNHLY and CDR2 FYNNEI. The V segment lost 7 bases and the J segment 6 bases; nucleotides outside the gene matches: 6. The CDR3 loop spans 14 amino acids. Here the CDR3 DNA reads TGTGCCAGCATAGGGGGCGAAGGTAATTCACCCCTCCACTTT. This gives the protein CASIGGEGNSPLHF.

The chain carries TRBV20-1 and TRBJ2-1; 10 positions agree with TRBD2. Looked up from germline, CDR1 is DFQATT and CDR2 is SNEGSKA (reference sequence). Unmatched junction bases numbered 7, after V lost 3 bases and J lost 2 bases. The CDR3 contains 16 residues. CDR3 protein: CSASIATSGTYNEQFF. CDR3 nucleotides: TGCAGTGCTAGTATCGCCACTAGCGGGACCTACAATGAGCAGTTCTTC.

The J gene is TRBJ2-4, the V gene TRBV6-1, with D perhaps matching TRBD2 (6 bases). The V end was cut by 0 bases, the J end by 5 bases, with 8 bases between. CDR3 length: 14 amino acids. Germline values: CDR1 MNHNS, CDR2 SASEGT. The CDR3 region is CASSEAWGENIQYF. In nucleotides, the CDR3 is TGTGCCAGCAGTGAAGCGTGGGGGGAAAACATTCAGTACTTC.

The chain recombines TRBV27 with TRBJ2-7; weak D call: TRBD2 (5 bases). The CDR3 runs 13 residues. V was pared by 5 bases and J by 5 bases, with 13 bases between. Germline assignment: CDR1 MNHEY and CDR2 SMNVEV (reference sequence). The CDR3 coding sequence is TGTGCCAGCAGTCCCCTTGGGAGCGACGAGCAGTACTTC. Translated: CASSPLGSDEQYF.

The genes are TRBV20-1 and TRBJ2-7; tentatively, D is TRBD1 (5 bases). The V and J ends lost 3 bases and 0 bases respectively, with 12 bases between them. Germline lookup yields CDR1 DFQATT and CDR2 SNEGSKA (reference sequence). The CDR3 covers 14 residues. The DNA of the CDR3 is TGCAGTGCTAGTAGTGACAGTGACTCCTACGAGCAGTACTTC. Translation gives CSASSDSDSYEQYF.

V gene TRBV30 combines with J gene TRBJ1-1; 11 bases are shared with TRBD1. Germline-derived CDR1 and CDR2 are GTSNPN and SVGIG (reference sequence). The CDR3 is 14 residues long. Trimming at V came to 3 bases and at J to 3 bases, leaving 3 bases not matched to a gene. The CDR3 DNA is TGTGCCTGGAGGGCGGGACAGGGGGACACTGAAGCTTTCTTT. It specifies CAWRAGQGDTEAFF.

V is TRBV5-1 and J is TRBJ1-2, with 9 positions matching TRBD1. Germline V gene lookup returns CDR1 SGHRS and CDR2 YFSETQ. This CDR3 contains 14 residues. V lost 0 bases and J lost 8; bases outside the gene matches: 5. CDR3 DNA: TGCGCCAGCAGCTTGGCGGGACAGGGTAGCGGCTACACCTTC. Protein: CASSLAGQGSGYTF.

This chain connects TRBV6-6 to TRBJ1-1, with TRBD1 matching 11 bases. There are 14 residues in the CDR3. The V and J ends lost 4 bases and 3 bases, in that order; junction bases with no gene match: 1. Germline assignment: CDR1 MNHNY and CDR2 SVGAGI (reference sequence). CDR3 sequence reads: CASSSGQGDTEAFF. In DNA form, the CDR3 reads TGTGCCAGCAGTTCGGGACAGGGGGACACTGAAGCTTTCTTT.

V is TRBV6-5 and J is TRBJ2-2; D is unclear. Germline lookup yields CDR1 MNHEY and CDR2 SVGAGI. Deletions cut 5 bases from V and 4 bases from J, with 14 bases between. The CDR3 is 15 amino acids. This CDR3 is CASSTSGGVTGELFF. The DNA of the CDR3 is TGTGCCAGCAGTACTTCTGGCGGAGTCACCGGGGAGCTGTTTTTT.

The J gene is TRBJ2-3, the V gene TRBV18, with D unclear. V was trimmed by 5 bases and J by 1 base, leaving 13 bases between them. Germline CDR1 reads KGHSH; CDR2 reads LQKENI. The CDR3 consists of 15 residues. The CDR3 nucleotides are TGTGCCAGCTCAACGCAGTTTCAGGGCACAGATACGCAGTATTTT. The encoded protein is CASSTQFQGTDTQYF.

V is TRBV24-1 and J is TRBJ1-2, with 11 bases matching TRBD1. Germline CDR1 is KGHDR and CDR2 is SFDVKD. The CDR3 is 14 amino acids. V lost 3 bases to trimming and J lost 8 bases; unmatched junction nucleotides: 4. The CDR3 nucleotides are TGTGCCACCAGTGATGGACAGGGGGCGGAAGGCTACACCTTC. As protein: CATSDGQGAEGYTF.

As to this clone: The same CDR3 is also encoded by other DNA sequences in this sample. V and J are TRBV5-6 and TRBJ1-5; D perhaps matches TRBD1 (5 bases). V lost 0 bases and J lost 4, with 11 bases in between. CDR3 length: 15 residues. Germline CDR1 SGHDT, CDR2 YYEEEE. The CDR3 DNA sequence: TGTGCCAGCAGCTTGGCCGGGCGGGGGAATCAGCCCCAGCATTTT. This codes for CASSLAGRGNQPQHF. Together with reference TRBV5-6 and TRBJ1-5, the CDR3 gives the full variable domain: DAGVTQSPTHLIKTRGQQVTLRCSPKSGHDTVSWYQQALGQGPQFIFQYYEEEERQRGNFPDRFSGHQFPNYSSELNVNALLLGDSALYLCASSLAGRGNQPQHFGDGTRLSIL.

The chain is built from TRBV7-9 and TRBJ1-2; 8 nucleotides match TRBD1. CDR1 and CDR2 (germline): SEHNR, FQNEAQ (reference sequence). The CDR3 loop spans 13 amino acids. V dropped 4 bases and J dropped 8; count of bases not matched to a gene: 6. CDR3 nucleotide sequence: TGTGCCAGCAGCTACGGACAGGGTCGCGGCTACACCTTC. This gives the protein CASSYGQGRGYTF.

This chain uses TRBV6-5 with TRBJ2-7, with TRBD1 as a possible D gene (6 bases). The V and J ends lost 0 bases and 8 bases respectively, with 17 bases between them. This CDR3 region has 15 residues. In germline, CDR1 is MNHEY, CDR2 SVGAGI. The CDR3 protein is CASSYSGGQLQQQYF. As DNA, the CDR3 is TGTGCCAGCAGTTACTCGGGCGGACAGTTACAACAGCAGTACTTC.

The V gene is TRBV10-3, the J gene TRBJ2-1; D gene uncertain. Trimming removed 0 bases from V and 6 bases from J, with 6 bases in between. CDR1 and CDR2 (germline): ENHRY, SYGVKD. The CDR3 is made up of 13 amino acids. DNA of the CDR3: TGTGCCATCAGTGAGTCTACCGGCAATGAGCAGTTCTTC. This gives the protein CAISESTGNEQFF.

The CDR3 region is CASNSGGSDTQYF. The CDR3 region has the DNA TGCGCCAGCAACAGCGGGGGGAGTGATACGCAGTATTTT. V usage is TRBV10-1 and J usage is TRBJ2-3, with 9 nucleotides matching TRBD2. The CDR3 extends over 13 amino acids. Germline trimming cut 7 bases from V and 6 bases from J; bases unmatched to any gene: 5. Germline V gene sequence: CDR1 WNHNN, CDR2 SYGVQD (reference sequence).

This chain connects TRBV9 to TRBJ1-4, with D possibly matching TRBD1 (6 bases). This CDR3 contains 14 residues. Germline-derived CDR1 and CDR2 are SGDLS and YYNGEE. V was pared by 3 bases and J by 4 bases, with 10 bases between. CDR3 sequence (DNA): TGTGCCAGCAGCGCCGGACAGATTAATGAAAAACTGTTTTTT. This gives the protein CASSAGQINEKLFF. Full variable domain (missing parts from reference TRBV9 and TRBJ1-4): DSGVTQTPKHLITATGQRVTLRCSPRSGDLSVYWYQQSLDQGLQFLIQYYNGEERAKGNILERFSAQQFPDLHSELNLSSLELGDSALYFCASSAGQINEKLFFGSGTQLSVL.

V gene TRBV6-5 combines with J gene TRBJ1-5, with 8 bases aligning to TRBD1. There are 14 residues in the CDR3. With V trimmed by 8 bases and J by 5 bases, 8 bases remained unmatched. The germline gives CDR1 MNHEY, CDR2 SVGAGI. The CDR3, as DNA: TGTGCCAGCGGGTGGACAGGGATGGATCAGCCCCAGCATTTT. Translated, it gives CASGWTGMDQPQHF.

The chain carries TRBV19 and TRBJ1-2; 7 nucleotides align to TRBD1. The CDR3 is 14 amino acids. In germline, CDR1 is LNHDA, CDR2 SQIVND (reference sequence). V dropped 5 bases and J dropped 6; count of bases not matched to a gene: 9. The chain's CDR3 is CASSYPGTDDGYTF. For the CDR3, the DNA is TGTGCCAGTAGTTATCCCGGGACAGACGATGGCTACACCTTC.

The chain links TRBV4-3 to TRBJ1-4; no reliable D call. Germline CDR1 is LGHNA and CDR2 is YSLEER. The CDR3 has 16 residues. V lost 4 bases and J lost 2, with 14 bases in between. The CDR3 sequence: CASSLESTVTNEKLFF. CDR3 nucleotide sequence: TGCGCCAGCAGCCTAGAATCCACGGTTACTAATGAAAAACTGTTTTTT.

The chain is built from TRBV15 and TRBJ1-4; 7 bases align to TRBD1. The trim removed 6 bases at V and 7 bases at J, leaving 5 bases unmatched. CDR3 length: 13 residues. The V gene's germline CDR1 is LNHNV and CDR2 YYDKDF (reference sequence). Here the CDR3 DNA reads TGTGCCACCAGGTTCCAGGGGGGTGAAAAACTGTTTTTT. It codes for CATRFQGGEKLFF.

This rearrangement joins TRBV27 to TRBJ1-2; 7 bases fit TRBD1. Germline V gives CDR1 MNHEY, CDR2 SMNVEV (reference sequence). The J segment lost 6 bases and the V segment lost 2 bases, leaving 9 bases of the junction unmatched. This CDR3 is 15 amino acids long. CDR3 in amino acids: CASSLGYRGGDGYTF. The CDR3 bases are TGTGCCAGCAGTTTAGGGTACAGGGGAGGTGATGGCTACACCTTC.

This rearrangement joins TRBV5-4 to TRBJ2-5; D not certain. The V and J ends lost 4 bases and 2 bases respectively, with 6 bases between them. The CDR3 has 12 residues. CDR1 and CDR2 from the germline V gene are SGHNT and YYREEE (reference sequence). DNA of the CDR3: TGTGCCAGCAGCGCACGGCAAGAGACCCAGTACTTC. It codes for CASSARQETQYF.

This clone has only one observation. This sequence joins TRBV5-4 and TRBJ1-2; 8 bases match TRBD1. The CDR3 length is 13 residues. V dropped 5 bases and J dropped 7; count of bases not matched to a gene: 7. Germline CDR1 and CDR2: SGHNT and YYREEE (reference sequence). In nucleotides, the CDR3 is TGTGCCAGCAGACCGGACAGGGATAGTGGCTACACCTTC. Its translation: CASRPDRDSGYTF.